This TCR beta chain was obtained from a study of blood T cell repertoires in COVID-19. This clone is a singleton in its sample. In the source study's methods: Nucleated cell counts were estimated from reference gene primer amplification. Sequencing was performed with immunoSEQ multiplex PCR; in TCRdb, only in-frame clones are kept and a portion is missing. For V, J and clone size, that table is used; D and trimming come from the DNA. The data show roughly 200,000 clones, around 90% seen once. CDR3 size: 14 residues. The V gene end was trimmed by 4 bases and the J gene end by 5 bases; junction bases not matched to a gene: 6. Germline CDR1 reads SGHRS; CDR2 reads YFSETQ.

This sequence was found in a man aged 18 to 29 with active or convalescent COVID-19. V gene TRBV5-1 combines with J gene TRBJ1-1; 9 bases are shared with TRBD1. Source material: peripheral blood. The CDR3, as DNA: TGCGCCAGCAGCGCAACAGGGGGCTCGACTGAAGCTTTCTTT. It codes for CASSATGGSTEAFF.